This T cell receptor (beta chain) was observed in a study of Graves' ophthalmopathy and Graves' hyperthyroidism. CDR3 length equals 14 residues. Germline CDR1 and CDR2: LNHDA and SQIVND (reference sequence). V lost 3 bases and J 0 bases, leaving 8 bases between the germline ends. This clonotype was counted ten times or more. Antigen: not known. CDR3 regions of TCR beta were amplified from RNA transcripts. HTBI primers were used in a first-round RT-PCR, which preceded a second-round multiplex PCR. A single record per CDR3 protein comes from TCRdb applying MiXCR to the multiplex PCR reads. The profile shows 200,000 to 250,000 distinct CDR3 sequences, approximately 28% of them singletons. Study-wide results and limits: Ophthalmopathy progression prediction by the model yielded a sensitivity of about 70% and a specificity of 72.22%.

Sequencing was done on a sample of peripheral blood. This sequence joins TRBV19 and TRBJ2-5, with D perhaps TRBD1 (6 bases). This receptor was obtained from a man aged 50 or older with Graves' ophthalmopathy. This chain's CDR3 is CASSIGTNQETQYF. The CDR3 DNA is TGTGCCAGTAGTATTGGGACAAACCAAGAGACCCAGTACTTC.